What follows are 22 T cell receptor beta chains derived from one specimen sequenced in a study of T cell clones after liver transplantation (dated by TCRdb to between 2018 and 2021). Library prep was done by the immunoSEQ multiplex PCR assay. The table comes from immuneACCESS by way of TCRdb, which keeps in-frame sequences with V and J called. Part of the clones is missing from these tables; in studies checked, under half for an unresolved V gene and the rest for unknown reasons. The sample table records some 33,000 clones; 90% to 95% of these occur just once. The ten largest clonotypes hold about 24% of the sample. Source: CD8+ T cells from blood, taken 12 months after liver transplant. The source of these receptors is a human patient who received a liver transplant. After a transplant, certain T cells may trace back to the graft donor.

J is TRBJ2-2 and V is TRBV6-5, with D hard to call. V lost 6 bases and J 1 base, leaving 6 bases between the germline ends. Germline-derived CDR1 and CDR2 are MNHEY and SVGAGI. This CDR3 region has 13 residues. The CDR3 here is CASSLMNTGELFF. The CDR3 DNA reads TGTGCCAGCAGCCTAATGAACACCGGGGAGCTGTTTTTT.

V usage is TRBV2 and J usage is TRBJ1-2; TRBD1 might be the D (6 bases). Trimming cost V 7 bases and J 2 bases, with 11 bases left between them. Germline values: CDR1 SNHLY, CDR2 FYNNEI. This CDR3 spans 13 amino acids. CDR3 sequence (DNA): TGTGCCAGCATGGGGGCGCGGAACTATGGCTACACCTTC. Its protein product is CASMGARNYGYTF. The entire variable domain, with the rest obtained from reference TRBV2 and TRBJ1-2, is as follows: EPEVTQTPSHQVTQMGQEVILRCVPISNHLYFYWYRQILGQKVEFLVSFYNNEISEKSEIFDDQFSVERPDGSNFTLKIRSTKLEDSAMYFCASMGARNYGYTFGSGTRLTVV.

The V call is TRBV27, the J call TRBJ2-1; 8 positions agree with TRBD2. Trimming took 2 bases from V and 8 from J; bases not matched to a gene: 5. Germline-derived CDR1 and CDR2 are MNHEY and SMNVEV (reference sequence). This CDR3 comprises 14 residues. The CDR3 spells CASSLVLAGHEQFF. CDR3 nucleotides: TGTGCCAGCAGTTTAGTTCTAGCGGGCCATGAGCAGTTCTTC.

The V gene is TRBV19, the J gene TRBJ1-3; D ambiguous. The CDR3 runs to 15 residues. CDR1 and CDR2 (germline): LNHDA, SQIVND (reference sequence). The ends were cut back, 8 bases at V and 0 bases at J, with 14 bases in the middle. The DNA of the CDR3 is TGTGCCAGTCGGGGAGCTCACTCCTCTGGAAACACCATATATTTT. Its protein is CASRGAHSSGNTIYF.

The chain has TRBV7-9 and TRBJ1-1; D is uncertain. V was shortened by 5 bases and J by 8 bases, with 12 bases between the two germline ends. Germline V lookup: CDR1 SEHNR, CDR2 FQNEAQ (reference sequence). There are 12 residues in the CDR3. The CDR3 here is CASSARAEEAFF. The DNA for the CDR3 is TGTGCCAGCAGCGCGCGCGCGGAAGAAGCTTTCTTT.

The chain links TRBV28 to TRBJ1-5; 7 nucleotides match TRBD1. After removal of 5 bases from V and 9 bases from J, the junction contained 13 bases not matched to a gene. Per germline, CDR1 MDHEN and CDR2 SYDVKM. The CDR3 loop spans 15 amino acids. The CDR3 sequence is CASSLTGAGGSPQHF. CDR3 nucleotides: TGTGCCAGCAGTCTCACAGGGGCGGGAGGGTCGCCCCAGCATTTT.

The chain carries TRBV18 and TRBJ2-7; the match to TRBD1 covers 10 bases. CDR1 is KGHSH, CDR2 LQKENI, per germline. This CDR3 region has 17 residues. The ends lost 4 bases at V and 5 bases at J; junction bases unmatched: 14. This CDR3 is CASSHKPPGQGINEQYF. CDR3 bases: TGTGCCAGCTCACACAAACCTCCGGGACAGGGGATAAACGAGCAGTACTTC.

V gene TRBV13 combines with J gene TRBJ2-7; 7 bases are shared with TRBD1. CDR1 and CDR2 from the germline V gene are PRHDT and FYEKMQ (reference sequence). V shed 4 bases, J shed 4 bases, and the junction held 4 bases outside the gene matches. This CDR3 has 13 amino acids. The CDR3 coding sequence is TGTGCCAGCAGCTCGACAGGGACATACGAGCAGTACTTC. Translated, it gives CASSSTGTYEQYF.

The genes are TRBV13 and TRBJ2-7, with D possibly being TRBD2 (5 bases). The V gene's germline CDR1 is PRHDT and CDR2 FYEKMQ (reference sequence). V lost 5 bases and J 1 base, leaving 12 bases between the germline ends. The CDR3 consists of 14 residues. CDR3 DNA sequence: TGTGCCAGCAGCGCCGGACTGGGATCCTACGAGCAGTACTTC. Translated: CASSAGLGSYEQYF.

The chain carries TRBV7-9 and TRBJ2-2; D unclear. Germline values: CDR1 SEHNR, CDR2 FQNEAQ (reference sequence). The CDR3 has 14 residues. Trimming shortened V by 11 bases and J by 4 bases, and 17 bases separated the two germline ends. CDR3 in DNA: TGTGCCGGTTATTCCAGCTCCCCCACCGGGGAGCTGTTTTTT. Amino acid sequence: CAGYSSSPTGELFF.

The J gene is TRBJ2-3, the V gene TRBV5-5, with D hard to call. V was pared by 0 bases and J by 1 base, with 9 bases between. The CDR3 has 15 residues. Germline V gives CDR1 SGHKS, CDR2 YYEKEE (reference sequence). CDR3 protein: CASSLDTWGTDTQYF. CDR3 DNA sequence: TGTGCCAGCAGCTTGGACACTTGGGGCACAGATACGCAGTATTTT.

V usage is TRBV27 and J usage is TRBJ2-1, with D possibly TRBD2 on 6 matching bases. Germline V gene data show CDR1 as MNHEY and CDR2 as SMNVEV (reference sequence). This CDR3 contains 14 residues. V was clipped by 2 bases and J by 9 bases, with 14 bases between them. CDR3 sequence reads: CASSLRGTGVEQFF. The CDR3 nucleotides are TGTGCCAGCAGTTTAAGGGGCACGGGAGTTGAGCAGTTCTTC.

The chain couples TRBV4-1 to TRBJ2-3; D remains ambiguous. Germline V gene sequence: CDR1 MGHRA, CDR2 YSYEKL. V was trimmed by 2 bases and J by 1 base, leaving 10 bases between them. The CDR3 runs 15 residues. CDR3 loop: CASSQSVFCTDTQYF. The CDR3 bases are TGCGCCAGCAGCCAATCGGTGTTCTGCACAGATACGCAGTATTTT.

This clone was detected only once. The chain couples TRBV4-2 to TRBJ2-7; D uncertain. Trimming took 0 bases from V and 6 from J, leaving 15 bases between them. Per the germline V gene, CDR1 is LGHNA and CDR2 is YNFKEQ. The CDR3 covers 15 residues. The CDR3, as DNA: TGTGCCAGCAGCCAAGAACTCGCCGCCCACTGCGAGCAGTACTTC. It translates to CASSQELAAHCEQYF.

The rearrangement links TRBV7-9 to TRBJ2-7, with unresolved D. V lost 1 base to trimming and J lost 2 bases, with 12 bases between them. Germline CDR1 is SEHNR and CDR2 is FQNEAQ (reference sequence). CDR3 length equals 15 residues. CDR3 protein: CASSLEETPTYEQYF. The CDR3 region has the DNA TGTGCCAGCAGCTTAGAAGAGACACCGACCTACGAGCAGTACTTC.

The CDR3 spells CAWSVSSGRAPEEQYF. CDR3 sequence (DNA): TGTGCCTGGAGTGTTTCTAGCGGGAGGGCCCCGGAAGAGCAGTACTTC. This chain connects TRBV30 to TRBJ2-7, with TRBD2 identical over 12 bases. The ends lost 0 bases at V and 7 bases at J; junction bases unmatched: 10. This CDR3 has 16 amino acids. CDR1 is GTSNPN, CDR2 SVGIG, per germline (reference sequence). Using reference TRBV30 and TRBJ2-7 for the parts outside the CDR3, the full variable domain is SQTIHQWPATLVQPVGSPLSLECTVEGTSNPNLYWYRQAAGRGLQLLFYSVGIGQISSEVPQNLSASRPQDRQFILSSKKLLLSDSGFYLCAWSVSSGRAPEEQYFGPGTRLTVT.

V and J are TRBV6-5 and TRBJ2-7; TRBD1 matches at 11 bases. The V gene end was trimmed by 8 bases and the J gene end by 0 bases; junction bases not matched to a gene: 6. The CDR3 covers 15 residues. Germline V gives CDR1 MNHEY, CDR2 SVGAGI. CDR3 residues: CASGQGAPSSYEQYF. CDR3 DNA sequence: TGTGCCAGCGGACAGGGGGCGCCTAGCTCCTACGAGCAGTACTTC.

This chain joins TRBV29-1 and TRBJ2-1; D may be TRBD2 (5 bases). Germline-derived CDR1 and CDR2 are SQVTM and ANQGSEA. Trimming removed 1 base from V and 3 bases from J, with 10 bases in between. This CDR3 has 14 residues. The CDR3 here is CSVEAAGDYNEQFF. The CDR3 DNA is TGCAGCGTTGAAGCGGCCGGGGACTACAATGAGCAGTTCTTC.

V gene TRBV29-1 combines with J gene TRBJ2-3; D is perhaps TRBD2 (5 bases). CDR1 and CDR2 from the germline V gene are SQVTM and ANQGSEA. The CDR3 loop spans 13 amino acids. V gave up 7 bases and J gave up 2 bases, with 13 bases separating them. The CDR3 nucleotides are TGCAGCGGTGCGGGTGGATACACAGATACGCAGTATTTT. This sequence encodes CSGAGGYTDTQYF.

V and J are TRBV6-4 and TRBJ1-1; 9 bases line up with TRBD1. The germline gives CDR1 MRHNA, CDR2 SNTAGT. This CDR3 contains 13 residues. The V and J ends lost 11 bases and 7 bases, in that order; junction bases with no gene match: 11. CDR3 coding DNA: TGTGCCCGGTGGCGGGACAGGGTTATTGAAGCTTTCTTT. Translating gives CARWRDRVIEAFF.

V is TRBV9 and J is TRBJ2-3; no clear D. In germline, CDR1 is SGDLS, CDR2 YYNGEE. The CDR3 contains 15 residues. V was trimmed by 0 bases and J by 0 bases, leaving 8 bases between them. The CDR3 here is CASSVVADSTDTQYF. CDR3 nucleotides: TGTGCCAGCAGCGTAGTAGCTGATAGCACAGATACGCAGTATTTT.

The chain recombines TRBV9 with TRBJ1-1, with a tentative D call TRBD1 (6 bases). Germline assignment: CDR1 SGDLS and CDR2 YYNGEE. The CDR3 is made up of 15 amino acids. Trimming removed 0 bases from V and 5 bases from J, with 14 bases in between. The CDR3 is CASSVGRGGGTEAFF. The CDR3 bases are TGTGCCAGCAGCGTAGGGAGGGGAGGGGGTACTGAAGCTTTCTTT.